This TCR beta chain was found in a study of technical replicates of blood from several donors. Germline V gene sequence: CDR1 MDHEN, CDR2 SYDVKM. With 7 bases removed from V and 0 bases from J, the gap between germline ends came to 8 bases. The CDR3 contains 13 residues. TCRdb's table, derived via immunoSEQ multiplex PCR, lists solely in-frame clones and lacks some. The data show about 97,000 clones, 90% to 97% seen once. The sample was T cells isolated from PBMCs. This receptor was obtained from a human donor in good health. The chain joins TRBV28 to TRBJ2-3; unclear D gene. For the CDR3, the DNA is TGTGCCAGCACCTTGACTAGCACAGATACGCAGTATTTT. As protein: CASTLTSTDTQYF.